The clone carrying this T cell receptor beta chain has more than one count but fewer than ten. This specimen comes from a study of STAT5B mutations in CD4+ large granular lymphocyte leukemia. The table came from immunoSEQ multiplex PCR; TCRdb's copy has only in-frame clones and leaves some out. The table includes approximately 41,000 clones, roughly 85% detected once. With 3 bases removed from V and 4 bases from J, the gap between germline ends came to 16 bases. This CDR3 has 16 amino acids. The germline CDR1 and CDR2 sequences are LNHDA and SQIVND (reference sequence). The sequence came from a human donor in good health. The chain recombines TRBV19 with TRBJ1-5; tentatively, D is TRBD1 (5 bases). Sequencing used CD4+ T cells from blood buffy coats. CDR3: CASSMERGLGNQPQHF. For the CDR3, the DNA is TGTGCCAGTAGTATGGAGAGGGGATTAGGGAATCAGCCCCAGCATTTT.